The TCR beta chain under discussion was sequenced for a study of blood T cell repertoires in COVID-19 (dated by TCRdb to the early 2020s). Regarding the study in general: The collaborator samples originated in the United States, Italy and Spain and spanned the acute and convalescent phases of COVID-19. Subjects who had been exposed to COVID-19, were actively infected with it, or had recovered from it provided the deeply sampled blood TCRbeta repertoires that made up the dataset. Where available, HLA class I and class II types were taken from metadata supplied by the sample provider and were not determined by assay-based typing. The samples were drawn from the first 160 participants of the ongoing ImmuneRACE study and from 950 to 1,500 subjects provided by 6 global collaborators. The sample metadata nearly always contained a de-identified subject ID, COVID-19 status, age in years and sex. The material from the prospective study consisted of cDNA or gDNA derived from T cells, B-cell-depleted T cells, or PBMCs. The repertoires were made available in a free public database intended to serve as a resource for research on the immune response to SARS-CoV-2.

Notes on this clone: There is no known antigen for this receptor. No per-base quality is available; no much larger clone lies one base away.

The CDR3, cysteine through phenylalanine, is 14 amino acids long. The retained sequence is limited to the CDR3, 42 bases, with the frame set at the first base. From a lookup of the germline V gene, CDR1 and CDR2 are SGHTA and FQGNSA. A distance of 20 bases separates the germline ends of V and J, which lose 7 bases and 8 bases respectively. Each collaborating institution followed its own protocols to collect whole blood in K2EDTA tubes. Collaborator samples were shipped for TCRbeta analysis as frozen whole blood, isolated PBMCs, or DNA extracted from either sample type. The immunoSEQ Assay, a bias-controlled multiplex PCR, was used to amplify TCRbeta CDR3 regions from genomic DNA. The authors' analysis ran thus. The number of nucleated cells in each sample was estimated by amplification of reference gene primers within the assay. To quantify the absolute abundance of each unique TCRbeta CDR3 rearrangement, sequence reads were collapsed and filtered. For each sample, productive Simpson clonality was calculated as the square root of Simpson's diversity index over productive rearrangements. TCRdb holds this immuneACCESS table with in-frame rearrangements only. Some clones are missing; in checked studies, unresolved V genes explain under half, and the rest has no known cause. The V and J calls and clone size are taken from that table; D and trimming were inferred from the DNA. The sample contains 350,000 to 400,000 clones, 85% to 90% of them found a single time. Approximately 7% of the sample belongs to the ten largest clones.

Study-wide findings and limitations: Clinical and demographic metadata were provided uncurated, with the amount varying by source and participant.

The chain is encoded by TRBV7-2 joined to TRBJ1-1; TRBD1 is a possible D gene, resting on 5 matching bases. This clonotype was obtained from a man aged 18-30 years with active or convalescent COVID-19. Material for sequencing was peripheral blood. The CDR3 sequence is CASIHRRGQGEAFF. Read as DNA, the sequence is TGTGCCAGCATCCATCGCCGAGGACAAGGAGAAGCTTTCTTT.